This T cell receptor beta chain was obtained from a study of blood T cell repertoires in COVID-19. Turning to the study itself: The United States, Italy and Spain were the sources of the acute and convalescent COVID-19 samples. Sources were T cells, B-cell-depleted T cells, or PBMCs; the material itself was cDNA or gDNA.

CDR3 length: 13 amino acids. V trimming: 2 bases; J trimming: 7 bases; junction bases outside the gene matches: 0. CDR1 SGHTA and CDR2 FQGTGA come from the germline V gene. Method: immunoSEQ multiplex PCR; TCRdb's copy keeps in-frame clones and lacks some. Counted here are approximately 300,000 clones, 75% to 90% occurring once; the ten biggest clones make up approximately 4.7%. Cohort allocation depended upon clinical history that participants reported. Recovered participants had two consecutive negative NP/OP PCR tests, healthcare professional clearance, or symptom resolution. Source material: PBMCs or T cells enriched from blood (not recorded which). The sequence was collected from a man in his sixties who had recovered from COVID-19. The V gene is TRBV7-3, the J gene TRBJ2-1, with 9 nucleotides matching TRBD1. CDR3 protein: CASSLGTGNEQFF. The CDR3 bases are TGTGCCAGCAGCTTAGGGACAGGGAATGAGCAGTTCTTC.